This is a list of T cell receptor beta chains from one sample in a study of CD8 T cells in ankylosing spondylitis. MiXCR, applied by TCRdb to the 5' RACE reads, yields one record per CDR3 protein. The repertoire holds fewer than 500,000 distinct CDR3 sequences, with 25% to 30% as singletons. The sequencing input was blood, either unsorted or a sorted T cell fraction (not recorded which). Receptors originate from a male donor with ankylosing spondylitis. Both conserved end residues are part of each CDR3. A D gene is named only where the DNA matches it firmly. The size field is filled for only some rows; it gives once, few, many or a size class.

CDR3 DNA	CDR3 protein	D gene	clone size	V gene	J gene
TGCAGTGCTAGAGCGGGAGTTGCAGATACGCAGTATTTT	CSARAGVADTQYF	NA	few	TRBV20-1	TRBJ2-3
TGTGCCAGCAGTTTCCAGGGACCGGGAGGCTACACCTTC	CASSFQGPGGYTF	NA	NA	TRBV28	TRBJ1-2
TGTGCCAGCACCCCTCTCAAATGGGGCGGGAGGACAGATACGCAGTATTTT	CASTPLKWGGRTDTQYF	TRBD2	NA	TRBV12-3/TRBV12-4	TRBJ2-3
TGTGCCAGCAGCTTCGACAGGCAGAACTATGGCTACACCTTC	CASSFDRQNYGYTF	NA	once	TRBV11-2	TRBJ1-2
TGTGCCAGCAGAGAGACGAATGAAAAACTGTTTTTT	CASRETNEKLFF	NA	NA	TRBV2	TRBJ1-4
TGTGCCATCAGCTTTCCTCCGGGACTAGCGGGAGTCAATGAGCAGTTCTTC	CAISFPPGLAGVNEQFF	TRBD2	NA	TRBV10-3	TRBJ2-1
TGCGCCAGCAGCCCCAATTCCTTGCCTGGGGAGACCCAGTACTTC	CASSPNSLPGETQYF	NA	NA	TRBV5-1	TRBJ2-5
TGCGCCAGCAGCTCAGGACTAGAATCAGATGAGCAGTTCTTC	CASSSGLESDEQFF	TRBD2	few	TRBV5-1	TRBJ2-1
TGTGCCAGCAGCCAGGTGACAGAAAAACTGTTTTTT	CASSQVTEKLFF	NA	few	TRBV12-3/TRBV12-4	TRBJ1-4
TGCAGTGCTCGCTACTCCATTAGCACAGATACGCAGTATTTT	CSARYSISTDTQYF	NA	few	TRBV20-1	TRBJ2-3
TGTGCCAGCAGCCCAGGGATAGGAGGCTCCTACAATGAGCAGTTCTTC	CASSPGIGGSYNEQFF	NA	few	TRBV7-9	TRBJ2-1
TGCGCCAGCAGCCCACCGACAGGGTCCTACGAGCAGTACTTC	CASSPPTGSYEQYF	TRBD1	NA	TRBV5-1	TRBJ2-7
TGCAGTGCCACAAGGGACTGGGAAGCTTTCTTT	CSATRDWEAFF	NA	NA	TRBV20-1	TRBJ1-1
TGTGCCAGCAGTCCTAGGACTAGGAAGAATGAGCAGTTCTTC	CASSPRTRKNEQFF	TRBD2	few	TRBV12-3/TRBV12-4	TRBJ2-1
TGTGCCAGCAGTTTATGGACAGGGGCCACTGAAGCTTTCTTT	CASSLWTGATEAFF	TRBD1	NA	TRBV12-3/TRBV12-4	TRBJ1-1
TGTGCCAGCAGAGATAGCGGGAGGCGGACAGATACGCAGTATTTT	CASRDSGRRTDTQYF	TRBD2	NA	TRBV12-3/TRBV12-4	TRBJ2-3
TGTGCCAGCAGCCGAGAGGGACTATTCCGCAATGAGCAGTTCTTC	CASSREGLFRNEQFF	TRBD2	few	TRBV11-2	TRBJ2-1
TGTGCCAGCAGCCGGGGACTAGTGGACTACAATGAGCAGTTCTTC	CASSRGLVDYNEQFF	TRBD2	NA	TRBV12-3/TRBV12-4	TRBJ2-1
TGCGCCAGCAGCTCTTCGTCTAGTTGGGAGCAGTTCTTC	CASSSSSSWEQFF	NA	few	TRBV5-1	TRBJ2-1
TGTGCTAGTGGTTTGGCCCTCAGGGAGGGGGAGACCCAGTACTTC	CASGLALREGETQYF	TRBD2	few	TRBV12-5	TRBJ2-5
TGTGCCACGTCTTACACAGATACGCAGTATTTT	CATSYTDTQYF	NA	few	TRBV2	TRBJ2-3
TGCGCCAGCAGCTTGTCTGCCCTGGTGGACCCTGAAGCTTTCTTT	CASSLSALVDPEAFF	NA	NA	TRBV5-1	TRBJ1-1